This TCR beta chain was identified in a study of blood T cell repertoires in COVID-19. Study in general: Sources were T cells, B-cell-depleted T cells, or PBMCs; the material itself was cDNA or gDNA.

The data were produced by immunoSEQ multiplex PCR, yet TCRdb's version contains in-frame clones alone and is incomplete. The sample carries 300,000 to 350,000 clones, 70% to 90% recorded once. Across over 20 US areas, participants ranged in age from about 18 to 90 years. CDR3 length equals 14 residues. CDR1 is LNHDA, CDR2 SQIVND, per germline (reference sequence). The germline V and J ends were trimmed by 8 bases and 4 bases, with 17 bases remaining between them. The receptor comes from a man between 25 and 39 years old who had recovered from COVID-19. The chain employs TRBV19 and TRBJ1-2; D unclear. The sample was PBMCs or T cells enriched from blood (not recorded which). CDR3 in DNA: TGTGCCAGTCGGGCACCGATGCGGGCCTATGGCTACACCTTC. Protein product: CASRAPMRAYGYTF.